This T cell receptor (beta chain) was identified during a study of cytomegalovirus exposure and HLA in healthy donors. As concerns this clone: The same CDR3 is also encoded by other DNA sequences in this sample.

PCR employed 60 Vbeta and 13 Jbeta primers. The data were produced by immunoSEQ multiplex PCR, yet TCRdb's version contains in-frame clones alone and is incomplete. This listing includes under 120,000 clones. CDR3 length equals 15 residues. V was cut by 0 bases and J by 3 bases, with 12 bases left in between. From germline, CDR1 is MNHEY and CDR2 SVGAGI. Material: PBMCs. This chain links TRBV6-5 with TRBJ2-7; D is possibly TRBD1 (6 bases). The sequence was collected from a man aged 50 or older in good health and CMV-seronegative. CDR3 in amino acids: CASSYSRIRGYEQYF. The CDR3 nucleotides are TGTGCCAGCAGTTACTCGCGGATCAGGGGCTACGAGCAGTACTTC.